This T cell receptor beta chain appears in the sequencing data of a study of cytomegalovirus exposure and HLA in healthy donors. Concerning this clone itself: Its antigen is unknown.

Germline V CDR1 and CDR2: SGDLS, YYNGEE. The CDR3 consists of 12 residues. Trimming took 1 base from V and 7 from J, leaving 6 bases between them. Overall study findings and caveats: Reportedly, a later analysis found an Asian-associated ancestry cluster had fewer N-insertions than the approximately 700-donor mean. Accurate prediction of most subjects' HLA-A and HLA-B alleles from TCR beta sequences was reported.

The PCR ran on 60 Vbeta and 13 Jbeta primers. Assay: immunoSEQ multiplex PCR; the TCRdb copy retains only in-frame clones and omits some. The sample has some 110,000 clones; 80% to 85% are singletons. The sample was PBMCs. The chain employs TRBV9 and TRBJ2-1; D is undetermined. The clonotype was recovered from a man aged 25 to 40 in good health and CMV-seropositive. The CDR3 region is CASSVSVNEQFF. CDR3 nucleotide sequence: TGTGCCAGCAGCGTATCCGTGAATGAGCAGTTCTTC.